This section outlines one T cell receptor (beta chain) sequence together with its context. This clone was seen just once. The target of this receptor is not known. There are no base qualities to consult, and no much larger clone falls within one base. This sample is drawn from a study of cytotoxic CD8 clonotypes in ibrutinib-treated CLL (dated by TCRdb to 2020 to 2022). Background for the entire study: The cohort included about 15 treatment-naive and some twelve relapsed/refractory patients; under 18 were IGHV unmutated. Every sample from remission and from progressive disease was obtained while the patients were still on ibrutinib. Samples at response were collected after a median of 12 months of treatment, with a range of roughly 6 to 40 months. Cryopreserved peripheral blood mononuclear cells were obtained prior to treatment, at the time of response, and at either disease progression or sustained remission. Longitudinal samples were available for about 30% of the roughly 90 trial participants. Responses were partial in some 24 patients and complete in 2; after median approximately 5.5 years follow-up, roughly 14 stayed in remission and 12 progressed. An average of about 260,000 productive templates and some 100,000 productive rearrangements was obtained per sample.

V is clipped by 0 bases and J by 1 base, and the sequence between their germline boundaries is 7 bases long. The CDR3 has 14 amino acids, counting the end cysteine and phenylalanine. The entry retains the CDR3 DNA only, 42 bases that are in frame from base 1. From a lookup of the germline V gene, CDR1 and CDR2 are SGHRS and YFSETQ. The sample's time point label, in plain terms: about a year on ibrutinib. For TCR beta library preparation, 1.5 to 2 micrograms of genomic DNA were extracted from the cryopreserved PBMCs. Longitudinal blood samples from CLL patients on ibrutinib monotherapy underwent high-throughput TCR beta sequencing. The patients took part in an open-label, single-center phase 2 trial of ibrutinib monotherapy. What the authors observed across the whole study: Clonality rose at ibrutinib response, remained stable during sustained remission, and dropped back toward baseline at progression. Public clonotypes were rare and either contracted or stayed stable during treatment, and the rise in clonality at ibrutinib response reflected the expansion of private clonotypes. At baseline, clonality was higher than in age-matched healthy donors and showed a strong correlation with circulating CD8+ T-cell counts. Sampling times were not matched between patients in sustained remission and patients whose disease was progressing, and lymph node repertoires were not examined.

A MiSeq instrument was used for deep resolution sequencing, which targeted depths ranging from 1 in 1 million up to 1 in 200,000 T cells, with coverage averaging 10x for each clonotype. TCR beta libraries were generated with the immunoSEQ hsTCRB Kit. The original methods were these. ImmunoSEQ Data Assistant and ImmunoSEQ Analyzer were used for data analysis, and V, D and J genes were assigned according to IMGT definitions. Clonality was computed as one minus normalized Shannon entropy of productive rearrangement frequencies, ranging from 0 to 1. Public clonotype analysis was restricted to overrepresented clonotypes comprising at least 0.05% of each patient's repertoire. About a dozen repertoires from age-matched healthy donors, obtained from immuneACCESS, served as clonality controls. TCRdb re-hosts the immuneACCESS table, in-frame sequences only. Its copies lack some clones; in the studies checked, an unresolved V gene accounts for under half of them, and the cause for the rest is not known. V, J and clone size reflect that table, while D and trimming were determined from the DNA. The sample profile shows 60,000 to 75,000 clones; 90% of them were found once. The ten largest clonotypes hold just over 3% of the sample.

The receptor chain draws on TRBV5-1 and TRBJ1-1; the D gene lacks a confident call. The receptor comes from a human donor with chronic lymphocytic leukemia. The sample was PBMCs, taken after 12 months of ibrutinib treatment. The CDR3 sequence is CASSLGMGNTEAFF. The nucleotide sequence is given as TGCGCCAGCAGCTTGGGTATGGGGAACACTGAAGCTTTCTTT.